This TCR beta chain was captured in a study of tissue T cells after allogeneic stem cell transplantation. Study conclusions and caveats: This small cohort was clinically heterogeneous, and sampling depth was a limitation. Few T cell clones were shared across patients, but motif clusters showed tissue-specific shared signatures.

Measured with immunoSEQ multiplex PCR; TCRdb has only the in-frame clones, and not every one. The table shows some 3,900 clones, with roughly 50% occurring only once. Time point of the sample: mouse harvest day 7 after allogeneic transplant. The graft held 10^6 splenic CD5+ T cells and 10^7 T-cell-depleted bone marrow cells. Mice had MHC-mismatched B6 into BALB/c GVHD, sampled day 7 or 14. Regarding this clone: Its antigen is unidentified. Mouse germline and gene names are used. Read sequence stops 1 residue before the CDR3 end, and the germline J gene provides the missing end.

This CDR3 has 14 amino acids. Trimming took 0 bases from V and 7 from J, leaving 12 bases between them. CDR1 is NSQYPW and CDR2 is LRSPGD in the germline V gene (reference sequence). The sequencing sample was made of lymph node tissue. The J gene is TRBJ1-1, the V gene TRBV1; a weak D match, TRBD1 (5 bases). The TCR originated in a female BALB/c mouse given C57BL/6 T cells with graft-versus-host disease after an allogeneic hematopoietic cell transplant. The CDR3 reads CTCSADPRVREVFF. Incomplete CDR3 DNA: TGCACCTGCAGTGCAGATCCCAGGGTGAGAGAAGTCTTC.